The 16 T cell receptor beta chains given below trace back to one sample, sequenced in a study of T cell changes during pregnancy in multiple sclerosis. Only in-frame clones appear in the TCRdb table, and some are missing; sequencing was by immunoSEQ multiplex PCR. This sample has 54,000 or so clones, with around 95% found just once. Sequenced here: CD4+ T cells from peripheral blood mononuclear cells, sampled before pregnancy. The source is a female donor with multiple sclerosis, enrolled in a pregnancy study.

The J gene is TRBJ2-5, the V gene TRBV30; possible D gene TRBD2, 5 bases. The CDR3 loop spans 13 amino acids. V lost 3 bases and J lost 2, with 10 bases in between. The germline CDR1 and CDR2 sequences are GTSNPN and SVGIG (reference sequence). CDR3 nucleotide sequence: TGTGCCTGGAGGCCCACTAGACAAGAGACCCAGTACTTC. Translated, it gives CAWRPTRQETQYF.

The chain combines TRBV7-3 with TRBJ2-1; D is uncertain. Germline V gene data show CDR1 as SGHTA and CDR2 as FQGTGA. CDR3 size: 14 residues. Between the trimmed V and J ends, which lost 2 bases and 7 bases, there was a span of 12 bases. The CDR3 DNA reads TGTGCCAGCAGCTTAGGTTCCTTCGGGAATGAGCAGTTCTTC. Protein sequence: CASSLGSFGNEQFF.

This clone has a single count. J is TRBJ1-1 and V is TRBV27, with 8 nucleotides matching TRBD1. This CDR3 is 14 amino acids long. Trimming cost V 3 bases and J 5 bases; bases outside gene matches: 5. Germline loops: CDR1 MNHEY, CDR2 SMNVEV (reference sequence). CDR3 DNA: TGTGCCAGCAGTTTCGCCGGACAGGGTACTGAAGCTTTCTTT. Protein sequence: CASSFAGQGTEAFF.

This clone was counted once. This chain connects TRBV25-1 to TRBJ1-2; 10 bases fit TRBD1. CDR1 MGHDK and CDR2 SYGVNS come from the germline V gene. Germline trimming cut 4 bases from V and 4 bases from J; bases unmatched to any gene: 6. CDR3 length: 15 amino acids. CDR3 in amino acids: CASSVAGTGAYGYTF. CDR3 bases: TGTGCCAGCAGTGTAGCCGGGACAGGGGCCTATGGCTACACCTTC.

V usage is TRBV5-8 and J usage is TRBJ1-1; 10 positions agree with TRBD1. Germline V gene data show CDR1 as SGHTS and CDR2 as YDEGEE. V lost 4 bases to trimming and J lost 4 bases; unmatched junction nucleotides: 7. The CDR3 runs 15 residues. The CDR3 sequence: CASSKSTGGFTEAFF. In DNA, the CDR3 is TGTGCCAGCAGCAAGTCGACAGGGGGCTTCACTGAAGCTTTCTTT.

This chain connects TRBV28 to TRBJ2-7; a weak D match, TRBD1 (5 bases). Trimming left V 1 base short and J 2 bases short, with 18 bases between. In germline, CDR1 is MDHEN, CDR2 SYDVKM. This CDR3 region has 17 residues. The CDR3 DNA sequence: TGTGCCAGCAGTTTATCTGTTATCAGGGCTCCTGCCTACGAGCAGTACTTC. As protein: CASSLSVIRAPAYEQYF. Filled out from reference TRBV28 and TRBJ2-7, the complete variable domain reads DVKVTQSSRYLVKRTGEKVFLECVQDMDHENMFWYRQDPGLGLRLIYFSYDVKMKEKGDIPEGYSVSREKKERFSLILESASTNQTSMYLCASSLSVIRAPAYEQYFGPGTRLTVT.

The rearrangement uses TRBV10-1 and TRBJ2-1; TRBD2 agrees at 9 bases. Germline CDR1 WNHNN, CDR2 SYGVQD (reference sequence). CDR3 length equals 15 residues. Unmatched junction bases numbered 8, after V lost 4 bases and J lost 7 bases. The CDR3 protein is CASSVPGTSQNEQFF. For the CDR3, the DNA is TGCGCCAGCAGTGTCCCCGGGACTAGCCAGAATGAGCAGTTCTTC.

This sequence joins TRBV9 and TRBJ2-2; 9 bases are shared with TRBD2. Germline V CDR1 and CDR2: SGDLS, YYNGEE. The V segment lost 0 bases and the J segment 4 bases; nucleotides outside the gene matches: 4. CDR3 length: 16 amino acids. The CDR3 DNA reads as TGTGCCAGCAGCGTAGGCGCTAGCGGGGTCACCGGGGAGCTGTTTTTT. The encoded protein is CASSVGASGVTGELFF.

CDR3 nucleotides: TGTGCCAGCAGTTTATCGACGGCGGGAGGATTCTACAATGAGCAGTTCTTC. It codes for CASSLSTAGGFYNEQFF. This sequence joins TRBV27 and TRBJ2-1; 8 nucleotides agree with TRBD2. V shed 0 bases and J 3 bases; nucleotides not matched to a gene: 7. CDR1 MNHEY and CDR2 SMNVEV come from the germline V gene (reference sequence). There are 17 residues in the CDR3.

The chain recombines TRBV9 with TRBJ2-1; 7 bases agree with TRBD2. Germline V gives CDR1 SGDLS, CDR2 YYNGEE. This CDR3 comprises 13 residues. V dropped 3 bases and J dropped 10; count of bases not matched to a gene: 7. The chain's CDR3 is CASSEILAAEQFF. Written as DNA, the CDR3 is TGTGCCAGCAGCGAGATCCTAGCGGCCGAGCAGTTCTTC.

This clone has more than one count but fewer than ten. J is TRBJ1-5 and V is TRBV25-1; the D gene is possibly TRBD1 (5 bases). The CDR3 totals 13 residues. Germline CDR1 and CDR2: MGHDK and SYGVNS. Trimming stripped 6 bases from V and 4 bases from J, with 10 bases between. The DNA for the CDR3 is TGTGCCAGCAGCCAAGGGGTGAATCAGCCCCAGCATTTT. Its protein product is CASSQGVNQPQHF.

J is TRBJ2-1 and V is TRBV14, with TRBD2 matching 7 bases. CDR3 size: 16 residues. The J segment lost 7 bases and the V segment lost 1 base, leaving 10 bases of the junction unmatched. CDR1 is SGHDN, CDR2 FVKESK, per germline. CDR3 nucleotides: TGTGCCAGCAGCCAAGCCCTACTGGGAGGGGCAAATGAGCAGTTCTTC. Its translation: CASSQALLGGANEQFF. The whole variable domain, remainder taken from reference TRBV14 and TRBJ2-1, is EAGVTQFPSHSVIEKGQTVTLRCDPISGHDNLYWYRRVMGKEIKFLLHFVKESKQDESGMPNNRFLAERTGGTYSTLKVQPAELEDSGVYFCASSQALLGGANEQFFGPGTRLTVL.

The genes are TRBV7-8 and TRBJ2-5, with D tentatively TRBD2 (6 bases). The CDR3 runs to 15 residues. Trimming stripped 1 base from V and 4 bases from J, with 13 bases between. Germline assignment: CDR1 SGHVS and CDR2 FQNEAQ. The CDR3 sequence is CASSLDGGRLETQYF. CDR3 sequence (DNA): TGTGCCAGCAGCTTAGACGGGGGTCGTCTAGAGACCCAGTACTTC.

The chain joins TRBV19 to TRBJ2-1; 13 bases line up with TRBD2. This CDR3 region has 15 residues. CDR1 LNHDA and CDR2 SQIVND come from the germline V gene (reference sequence). Trimming took 0 bases from V and 9 from J; bases not matched to a gene: 2. CDR3 DNA sequence: TGTGCCAGTAGTATAGAACTAGCGGGAGGGGCTGAGCAGTTCTTC. Translated: CASSIELAGGAEQFF. Variable domain in full (rest from reference TRBV19 and TRBJ2-1): DGGITQSPKYLFRKEGQNVTLSCEQNLNHDAMYWYRQDPGQGLRLIYYSQIVNDFQKGDIAEGYSVSREKKESFPLTVTSAQKNPTAFYLCASSIELAGGAEQFFGPGTRLTVL.

The rearrangement uses TRBV21-1 and TRBJ2-7; TRBD2 is the table's D call, not checked against the DNA. TRBV21-1 is flagged as a pseudogene. The CDR3 covers 15 residues. Here the CDR3 reads CASSKGLAAHYEQYF. In DNA, the CDR3 is TGTGCCAGCAGCAAAGGACTAGCGGCGCACTACGAGCAGTACTTC.

V and J are TRBV2 and TRBJ2-3, with 14 bases matching TRBD2. Germline V gene lookup returns CDR1 SNHLY and CDR2 FYNNEI. V trimming: 4 bases; J trimming: 0 bases; junction bases outside the gene matches: 6. The CDR3 has 18 amino acids. CDR3 nucleotide sequence: TGTGCCAGCAGTGGACTAGCGGGAGGGGGATCTAGCACAGATACGCAGTATTTT. Residues: CASSGLAGGGSSTDTQYF.